These T cell receptor beta chains were read from a single sample in a study of T cell responses to AZD1222 COVID-19 vaccine. Repertoires were generated with immunoSEQ multiplex PCR, while TCRdb's copy carries only in-frame clones and drops some. Counted here are 95,000 to 150,000 clones, around 84% occurring once; the ten biggest clones make up around 7.7%. The sample in question was peripheral blood, obtained on day 0 of AZD1222 vaccination. Receptor source: an adult in good health. The CDR3 runs from the conserved cysteine through the conserved F or W. D genes are given only for firm matches. A row's size may be missing; if present it is once, few, many or a size class.

. | TRBJ1-4 | TRBV6-5 | . | TGTGCCAGCAGCTCTGGGACCATTAGGGAAAAACTGTTTTTT | CASSSGTIREKLFF
. | TRBJ1-5 | TRBV19 | . | TGTGCCAGTAGTATAAGGGAGTCTCAGCCCCAGCATTTT | CASSIRESQPQHF
. | TRBJ2-1 | TRBV6-2/TRBV6-3 | TRBD1 | TGTGCCAGCAGTCCGACCGGGACAGGGTTCTACAATGAGCAGTTCTTC | CASSPTGTGFYNEQFF
. | TRBJ1-1 | TRBV5-1 | TRBD1 | TGCGCCAGCAGCCCGGGACAGTACACTGAAGCTTTCTTT | CASSPGQYTEAFF
. | TRBJ2-5 | TRBV19 | . | TGTGCCAGTAGTATTAGGGAGACCCAGTACTTC | CASSIRETQYF
. | TRBJ2-3 | TRBV7-8 | . | TGTGCCAGCAGCTTAGGGACGGGGCTAACAGATACGCAGTATTTT | CASSLGTGLTDTQYF
. | TRBJ1-2 | TRBV6-5 | TRBD1 | TGTGCCAGCAGTTACACACGGACAGGGGGAAATGGCTACACCTTC | CASSYTRTGGNGYTF
. | TRBJ2-7 | TRBV6-5 | TRBD1 | TGTGCCAGCAGCCATGACAGGGTAGACGAGCAGTACTTC | CASSHDRVDEQYF
. | TRBJ1-2 | TRBV5-6 | . | TGTGCCAGCAGCTTGCAGGCAGGGATTGATGACTACACCTTC | CASSLQAGIDDYTF
. | TRBJ2-6 | TRBV11-2 | . | TGTGCCAGCAGCTTGGTCTCTGGGGCCAACGTCCTGACTTTC | CASSLVSGANVLTF
few | TRBJ2-7 | TRBV7-6 | TRBD1 | TGTGCCAGCAGCTTAGCGGTTGTAGGGACAGGCCGCTACGAGCAGTACTTC | CASSLAVVGTGRYEQYF
few | TRBJ2-2 | TRBV5-4 | . | TGTGCCAGCAGCTTGGCCGAGAAGACACCAACCGGGGAGCTGTTTTTT | CASSLAEKTPTGELFF
once | TRBJ2-7 | TRBV5-1 | TRBD2 | TGCGCCAGCAGCTTGGGGGGTAGCGGGAGGGCCGGTACCTACGAGCAGTACTTC | CASSLGGSGRAGTYEQYF
. | TRBJ2-7 | TRBV24-1 | . | TGTGCCACCAGTGAGGCCGGGATCTACGAGCAGTACTTC | CATSEAGIYEQYF
. | TRBJ2-7 | TRBV6-6 | TRBD2 | TGTGCCAGCATTCGCGGGGGTAGTTCCTACGAGCAGTACTTC | CASIRGGSSYEQYF
. | TRBJ1-6 | TRBV2 | . | TGTGCCAGCACCCCAGAGTATAATTCACCCCTCCACTTT | CASTPEYNSPLHF
. | TRBJ2-2 | TRBV5-1 | . | TGCGCCACCAGCCGCGGGCGGAACACCGGGGAGCTGTTTTTT | CATSRGRNTGELFF
. | TRBJ2-3 | TRBV7-9 | . | TGTGCCAGCAGAAGAGGCGTCGGGCAGGTTGCGAGAGATACGCAGTATTTT | CASRRGVGQVARDTQYF
. | TRBJ2-1 | TRBV4-2 | TRBD2 | TGTGCCAGCAGCTGGGGAGAGGCGGGAGGGCCCTACAATGAGCAGTTCTTC | CASSWGEAGGPYNEQFF
. | TRBJ1-3 | TRBV25-1 | . | TGTGCCAGCAGTGAGCAGGGGAGGGGATACACCATATATTTT | CASSEQGRGYTIYF
. | TRBJ2-7 | TRBV7-8 | . | TGTGCCAGCAGCTTACTCGGGGCTTACGGCGAGCAGTACTTC | CASSLLGAYGEQYF
. | TRBJ2-7 | TRBV19 | TRBD1 | TGTGCCAGTAGTAAAGACAGGGACTACGAGCAGTACTTC | CASSKDRDYEQYF
. | TRBJ1-3 | TRBV5-6 | . | TGTGCCAGCAGCTTGGGTTGGATAGGAAACACCATATATTTT | CASSLGWIGNTIYF
. | TRBJ1-5 | TRBV10-3 | TRBD1 | TGTGCCATCAGTGGGACAGGGGGTACGAATCAGCCCCAGCATTTT | CAISGTGGTNQPQHF
. | TRBJ1-1 | TRBV21-1 | . | TGTGCCAGCAGCACGGCCGGGGGACAGGGTAAGAACACTGAAGCTTTCTTT | CASSTAGGQGKNTEAFF
. | TRBJ2-7 | TRBV28 | TRBD1 | TGTGCCAGCAGACCGGGACAGTCCTACGAGCAGTACTTC | CASRPGQSYEQYF
. | TRBJ1-2 | TRBV6-5 | TRBD1 | TGTGCCAGCCATCTAGACAGGGGCCTCTATGGCTACACCTTC | CASHLDRGLYGYTF
. | TRBJ2-7 | TRBV28 | TRBD1 | TGTGCCAGCACTCCTGCCGACAGGGCCAGCGAGCAGTACTTC | CASTPADRASEQYF
once | TRBJ1-3 | TRBV7-6 | TRBD1 | TGTGCCAGCAGCTCCCCGGACAGGGGGGAGGGAAACACCATATATTTT | CASSSPDRGEGNTIYF
. | TRBJ1-1 | TRBV6-5 | . | TGTGCCAGCAGTTTGGGCACTGAAGCTTTCTTT | CASSLGTEAFF
. | TRBJ1-2 | TRBV11-2 | . | TGTGCCAGCAGCAGGGGCAGTGGAGGAGCTAACTATGGCTACACCTTC | CASSRGSGGANYGYTF
. | TRBJ1-5 | TRBV27 | TRBD1 | TGTGCCAGCCGCGGACAGGGGAATCAGCCCCAGCATTTT | CASRGQGNQPQHF
. | TRBJ1-1 | TRBV12-3/TRBV12-4 | . | TGTGCCAGCAGTCCCACTTTTACGACTGAAGCTTTCTTT | CASSPTFTTEAFF
. | TRBJ2-7 | TRBV29-1 | TRBD2 | TGCAGCGTTCGGACTAGCGGGACTAGTTCTCTCGAGCAGTACTTC | CSVRTSGTSSLEQYF
. | TRBJ2-2 | TRBV28 | . | TGTGCCAGCAGCCCGGGAGTAACCGGGGAGCTGTTTTTT | CASSPGVTGELFF
. | TRBJ2-4 | TRBV4-1 | . | TGCGCCAGCAGCCAACCTCCTAGGGGGGGTCTAAACATTCAGTACTTC | CASSQPPRGGLNIQYF
. | TRBJ2-1 | TRBV7-2 | TRBD2 | TGTGCCAGCAGCTTCTTAGCGGGATACAATGAGCAGTTCTTC | CASSFLAGYNEQFF
. | TRBJ2-1 | TRBV24-1 | TRBD1 | TGTGCCACTGGGATGACAGGGACCAATGAGCAGTTCTTC | CATGMTGTNEQFF
. | TRBJ2-3 | TRBV7-2 | TRBD2 | TGTGCCAGCAGCTTAGGAGCGGGAGGTGCCACAGATACGCAGTATTTT | CASSLGAGGATDTQYF
. | TRBJ2-3 | TRBV29-1 | TRBD2 | TGCAGCGTTTTGAAGGTCCGGGGGGGCACAGATACGCAGTATTTT | CSVLKVRGGTDTQYF
once | TRBJ1-5 | TRBV15 | . | TGTGCCACCAGCAGTGGCCCGGACAGCACGAGCAATCAGCCCCAGCATTTT | CATSSGPDSTSNQPQHF
once | TRBJ1-4 | TRBV18 | TRBD1 | TGTGCCAGCTCACCACCTGGGCAGGGGGGTGAAAAACTGTTTTTT | CASSPPGQGGEKLFF
. | TRBJ2-7 | TRBV11-2 | TRBD2 | TGTGCCAGCAGTCTCGGACTAGCGGGAGAAGAGGACTCCTACGAGCAGTACTTC | CASSLGLAGEEDSYEQYF
. | TRBJ1-2 | TRBV28 | . | TGTGCCAGCGCCTTGACAGGCTATGGCTACACCTTC | CASALTGYGYTF
. | TRBJ2-7 | TRBV29-1 | . | TGCAGCGTTTTACCCGGGACCACATACGAGCAGTACTTC | CSVLPGTTYEQYF
. | TRBJ2-7 | TRBV3-1/TRBV3-2 | . | TGTGCCAGCACCCCGGGTGGGTTCTACGAGCAGTACTTC | CASTPGGFYEQYF
. | TRBJ1-1 | TRBV7-9 | TRBD1 | TGTGCCAGCAGCCCCCCCATACAGGGGTTTGGGACTGAAGCTTTCTTT | CASSPPIQGFGTEAFF
. | TRBJ2-1 | TRBV6-6 | TRBD2 | TGTGCCAGCAGTCGACTAGCGGGGGGGACGCTCTCCTACAATGAGCAGTTCTTC | CASSRLAGGTLSYNEQFF
. | TRBJ2-1 | TRBV4-1 | . | TGCGCCAGCAGCCAAGCCTCCCTTGCGAGCAATGAGCAGTTCTTC | CASSQASLASNEQFF
. | TRBJ2-6 | TRBV19 | TRBD2 | TGTGCCAGTAGTATTGCGGGGGCTGGGGCCAACGTCCTGACTTTC | CASSIAGAGANVLTF
. | TRBJ1-4 | TRBV30 | TRBD1 | TGTGCCTGGAGCGAGTGGCAGGGGGTGGTTGAAAAACTGTTTTTT | CAWSEWQGVVEKLFF